The clone carrying this T cell receptor beta chain was detected ten times or more. Its specificity is unknown. The data belong to a study of T cells in Graves' hyperthyroidism and ophthalmopathy. The hyperthyroidism was newly diagnosed and had lasted under 2 months; the patients were aged 18 to 65. For the diagnoses, clinical symptoms, serum thyroxine and TRAb, thyroid ultrasound and orbital computed tomography were used. Regarding the study as a whole: Peripheral blood also featured most of the thyroid clonotypes expanded above 0.001. Ophthalmopathy could be told apart from stable hyperthyroidism with a 13 V-J model.

There were TCR beta CDR3 regions amplified from RNA transcripts. In the first-round RT-PCR of the TCR CDR3, the HTBI primer set was used. TCRdb reanalysed the multiplex PCR reads using MiXCR and keeps one entry per CDR3 protein. Among around 300,000 distinct CDR3 sequences listed, roughly an eighth were seen once. The germline V and J ends were trimmed by 1 base and 2 bases, with 6 bases remaining between them. Germline CDR1 SGHAT, CDR2 FQNNGV. This CDR3 comprises 13 residues. The sequence was obtained from a woman between 40 and 55 years old with Graves' hyperthyroidism. The chain recombines TRBV11-2 with TRBJ2-7; no reliable D call. The specimen sequenced was blood. As DNA, the CDR3 is TGTGCCAGCAGCTTAGGGAGCGCCTACGAGCAGTACTTC. Residues: CASSLGSAYEQYF.